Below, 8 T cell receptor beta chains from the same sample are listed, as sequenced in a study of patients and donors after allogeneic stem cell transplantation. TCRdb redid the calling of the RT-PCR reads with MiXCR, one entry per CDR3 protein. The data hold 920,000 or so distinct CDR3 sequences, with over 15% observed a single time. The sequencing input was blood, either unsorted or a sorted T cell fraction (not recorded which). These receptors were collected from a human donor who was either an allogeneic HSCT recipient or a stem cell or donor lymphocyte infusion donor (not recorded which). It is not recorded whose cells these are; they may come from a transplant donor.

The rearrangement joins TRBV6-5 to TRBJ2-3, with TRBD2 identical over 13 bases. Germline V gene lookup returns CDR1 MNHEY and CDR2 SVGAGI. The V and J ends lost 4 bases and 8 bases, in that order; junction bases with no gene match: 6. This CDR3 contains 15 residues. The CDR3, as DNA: TGTGCCAGCAGTTCACTAGCGGGGGGGCCTGGTACGCAGTATTTT. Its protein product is CASSSLAGGPGTQYF.

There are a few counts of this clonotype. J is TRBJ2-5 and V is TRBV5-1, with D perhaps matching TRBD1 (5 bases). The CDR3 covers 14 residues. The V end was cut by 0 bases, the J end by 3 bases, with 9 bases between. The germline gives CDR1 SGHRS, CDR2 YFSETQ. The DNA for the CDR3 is TGCGCCAGCAGCTTGGGGACAAAAGAAGAGACCCAGTACTTC. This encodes CASSLGTKEETQYF.

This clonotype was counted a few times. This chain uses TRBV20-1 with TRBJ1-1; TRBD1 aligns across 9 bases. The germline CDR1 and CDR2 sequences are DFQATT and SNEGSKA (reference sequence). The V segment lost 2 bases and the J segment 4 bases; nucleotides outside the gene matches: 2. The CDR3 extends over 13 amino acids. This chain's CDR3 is CSARWDRVTEAFF. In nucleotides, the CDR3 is TGCAGTGCTAGATGGGACAGGGTCACTGAAGCTTTCTTT.

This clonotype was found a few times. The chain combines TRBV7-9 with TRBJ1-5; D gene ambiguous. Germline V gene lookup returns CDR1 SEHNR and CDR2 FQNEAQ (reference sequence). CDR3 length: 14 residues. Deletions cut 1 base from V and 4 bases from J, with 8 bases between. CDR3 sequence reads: CASSLEGANQPQHF. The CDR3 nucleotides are TGTGCCAGCAGCTTAGAAGGCGCTAATCAGCCCCAGCATTTT.

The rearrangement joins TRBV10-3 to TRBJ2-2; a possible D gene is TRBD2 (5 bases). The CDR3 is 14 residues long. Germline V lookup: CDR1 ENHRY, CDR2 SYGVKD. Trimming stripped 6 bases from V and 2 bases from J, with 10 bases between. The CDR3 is CAISGIINTGELFF. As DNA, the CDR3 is TGTGCCATCAGCGGGATTATTAACACCGGGGAGCTGTTTTTT.

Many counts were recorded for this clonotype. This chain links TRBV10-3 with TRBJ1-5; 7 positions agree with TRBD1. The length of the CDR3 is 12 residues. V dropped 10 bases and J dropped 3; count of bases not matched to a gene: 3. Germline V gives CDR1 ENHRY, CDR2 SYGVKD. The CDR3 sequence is CATGTDNQPQHF. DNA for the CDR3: TGTGCCACGGGGACAGACAATCAGCCCCAGCATTTT.

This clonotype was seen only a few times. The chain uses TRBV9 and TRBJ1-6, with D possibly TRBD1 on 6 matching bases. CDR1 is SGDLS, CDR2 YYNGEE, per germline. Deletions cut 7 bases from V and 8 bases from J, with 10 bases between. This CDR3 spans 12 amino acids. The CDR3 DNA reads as TGTGCCAGCGGCGGACAGTATTCACCCCTCCACTTT. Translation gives CASGGQYSPLHF. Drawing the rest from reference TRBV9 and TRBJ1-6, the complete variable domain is DSGVTQTPKHLITATGQRVTLRCSPRSGDLSVYWYQQSLDQGLQFLIQYYNGEERAKGNILERFSAQQFPDLHSELNLSSLELGDSALYFCASGGQYSPLHFGNGTRLTVT.

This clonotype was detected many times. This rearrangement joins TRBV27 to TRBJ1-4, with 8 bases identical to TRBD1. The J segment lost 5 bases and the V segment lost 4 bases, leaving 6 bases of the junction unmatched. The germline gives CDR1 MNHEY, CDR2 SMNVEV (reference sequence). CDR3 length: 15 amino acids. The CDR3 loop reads CASSYSGTGNEKLFF. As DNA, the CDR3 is TGTGCCAGCAGTTATTCCGGGACAGGCAATGAAAAACTGTTTTTT.